Listed here is a single T cell receptor (beta chain). Only healthy Caucasians were enrolled as donors. These data originate in a study of identical twins. TCRdb used MiXCR to reprocess the 5' RACE reads, holding one entry per CDR3 protein. The sample holds 420,000 or so distinct CDR3 sequences, roughly 20% seen once. This TCR came from a man between 45 and 60 years old in good health. Sequenced sample: naive T cells sorted from blood.

This chain's CDR3 is CASGAGTSPNEQFF. Written as DNA, the CDR3 is TGTGCCAGCGGCGCAGGGACCTCCCCCAATGAGCAGTTCTTC. The chain recombines TRBV27 with TRBJ2-1; perhaps D is TRBD1 or TRBD2 (5 bases each). Germline V gives CDR1 MNHEY, CDR2 SMNVEV (reference sequence). The CDR3 covers 14 residues. Trimming took off 8 bases at V and 6 bases at J, with 17 bases between the two ends.